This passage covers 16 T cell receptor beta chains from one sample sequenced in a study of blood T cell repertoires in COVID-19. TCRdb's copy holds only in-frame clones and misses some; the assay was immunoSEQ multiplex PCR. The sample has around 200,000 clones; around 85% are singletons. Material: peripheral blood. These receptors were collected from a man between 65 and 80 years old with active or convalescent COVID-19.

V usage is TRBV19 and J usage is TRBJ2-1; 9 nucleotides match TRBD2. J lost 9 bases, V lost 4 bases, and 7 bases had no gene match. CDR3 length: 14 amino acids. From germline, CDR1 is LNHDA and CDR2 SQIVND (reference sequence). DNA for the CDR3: TGTGCCAGTAGTACCTTAGCGGGAGCGGTTGAGCAGTTCTTC. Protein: CASSTLAGAVEQFF.

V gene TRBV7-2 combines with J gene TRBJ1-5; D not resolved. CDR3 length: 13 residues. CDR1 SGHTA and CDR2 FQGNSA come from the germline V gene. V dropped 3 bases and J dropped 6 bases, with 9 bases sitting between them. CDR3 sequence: CASSFEIVQPQHF. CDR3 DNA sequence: TGTGCCAGCAGCTTCGAAATAGTTCAGCCCCAGCATTTT. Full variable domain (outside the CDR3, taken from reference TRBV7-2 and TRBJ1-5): GAGVSQSPSNKVTEKGKDVELRCDPISGHTALYWYRQSLGQGLEFLIYFQGNSAPDKSGLPSDRFSAERTGGSVSTLTIQRTQQEDSAVYLCASSFEIVQPQHFGDGTRLSIL.

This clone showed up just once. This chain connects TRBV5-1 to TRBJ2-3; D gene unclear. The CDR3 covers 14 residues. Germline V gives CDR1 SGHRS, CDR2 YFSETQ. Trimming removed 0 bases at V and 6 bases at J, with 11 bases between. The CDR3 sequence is CASSLGQAWDTQYF. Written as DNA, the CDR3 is TGCGCCAGCAGCTTGGGGCAGGCGTGGGATACGCAGTATTTT.

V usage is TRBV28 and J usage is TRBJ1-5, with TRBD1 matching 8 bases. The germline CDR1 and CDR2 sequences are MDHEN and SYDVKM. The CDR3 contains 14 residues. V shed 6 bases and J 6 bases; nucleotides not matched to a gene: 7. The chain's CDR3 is CASRRTGGRQPQHF. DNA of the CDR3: TGTGCCAGCAGAAGAACAGGGGGGCGTCAGCCCCAGCATTTT.

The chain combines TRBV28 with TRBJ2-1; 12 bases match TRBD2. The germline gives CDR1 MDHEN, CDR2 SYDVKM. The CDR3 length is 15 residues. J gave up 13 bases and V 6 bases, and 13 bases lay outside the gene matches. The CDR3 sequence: CASSRGLAGQGGQFF. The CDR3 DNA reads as TGTGCCAGCAGCCGAGGACTAGCGGGACAAGGTGGACAGTTCTTC.

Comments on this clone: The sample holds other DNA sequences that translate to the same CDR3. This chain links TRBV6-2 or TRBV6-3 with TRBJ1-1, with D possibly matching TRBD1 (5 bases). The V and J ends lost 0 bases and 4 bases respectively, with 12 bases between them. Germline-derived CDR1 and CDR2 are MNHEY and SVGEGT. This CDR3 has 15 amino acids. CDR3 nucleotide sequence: TGTGCCAGCAGTTACTCTGGCAGGGTTGGCACTGAAGCTTTCTTT. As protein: CASSYSGRVGTEAFF.

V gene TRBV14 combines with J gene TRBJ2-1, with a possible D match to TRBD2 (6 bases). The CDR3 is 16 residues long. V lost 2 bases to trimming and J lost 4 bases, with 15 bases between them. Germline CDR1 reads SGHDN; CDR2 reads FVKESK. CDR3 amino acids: CASSQKMRGGYNEQFF. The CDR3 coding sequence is TGTGCCAGCAGCCAAAAAATGAGGGGAGGTTACAATGAGCAGTTCTTC.

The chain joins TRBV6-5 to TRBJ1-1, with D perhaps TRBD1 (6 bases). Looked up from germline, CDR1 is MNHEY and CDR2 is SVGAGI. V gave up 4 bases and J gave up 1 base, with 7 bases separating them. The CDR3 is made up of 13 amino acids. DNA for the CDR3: TGTGCCAGCAGTTCGGACAGGAACACTGAAGCTTTCTTT. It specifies CASSSDRNTEAFF.

Written as DNA, the CDR3 is TGTGCCAGCAGCCCTCATGGGCGGGACACTGAAGCTTTCTTT. Amino acid sequence: CASSPHGRDTEAFF. The chain carries TRBV6-2 or TRBV6-3 and TRBJ1-1, with no clear D. CDR3 length: 14 residues. Germline V lookup: CDR1 MNHEY, CDR2 SVGEGT. V shed 6 bases and J shed 3 bases, with 14 bases lying between them.

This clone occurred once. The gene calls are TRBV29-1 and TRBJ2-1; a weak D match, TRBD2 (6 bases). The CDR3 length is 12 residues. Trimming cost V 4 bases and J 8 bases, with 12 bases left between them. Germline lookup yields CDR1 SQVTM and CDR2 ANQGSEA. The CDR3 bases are TGCAGCGTTGCGGGAGTGTTCTATGAGCAGTTCTTC. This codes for CSVAGVFYEQFF.

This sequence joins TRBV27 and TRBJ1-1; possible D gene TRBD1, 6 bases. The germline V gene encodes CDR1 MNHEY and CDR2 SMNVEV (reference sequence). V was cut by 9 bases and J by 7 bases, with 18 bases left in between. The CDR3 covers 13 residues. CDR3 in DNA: TGTGCCAGTCTCGGACAGTCGGGGTTTGAAGCTTTCTTT. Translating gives CASLGQSGFEAFF.

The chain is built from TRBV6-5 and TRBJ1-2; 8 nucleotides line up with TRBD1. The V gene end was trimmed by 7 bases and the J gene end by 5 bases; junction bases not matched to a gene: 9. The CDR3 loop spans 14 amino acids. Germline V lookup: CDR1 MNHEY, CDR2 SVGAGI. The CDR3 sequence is CASTGQGTGYGYTF. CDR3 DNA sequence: TGTGCCAGCACCGGACAGGGTACAGGTTATGGCTACACCTTC.

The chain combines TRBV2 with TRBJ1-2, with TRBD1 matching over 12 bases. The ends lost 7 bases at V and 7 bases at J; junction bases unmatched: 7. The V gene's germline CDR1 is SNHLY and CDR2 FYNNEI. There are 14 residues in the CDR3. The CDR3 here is CASTGTGGSGGYTF. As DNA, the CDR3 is TGTGCCAGCACTGGGACAGGGGGCTCGGGTGGCTACACCTTC. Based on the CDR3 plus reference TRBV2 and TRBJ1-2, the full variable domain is EPEVTQTPSHQVTQMGQEVILRCVPISNHLYFYWYRQILGQKVEFLVSFYNNEISEKSEIFDDQFSVERPDGSNFTLKIRSTKLEDSAMYFCASTGTGGSGGYTFGSGTRLTVV.

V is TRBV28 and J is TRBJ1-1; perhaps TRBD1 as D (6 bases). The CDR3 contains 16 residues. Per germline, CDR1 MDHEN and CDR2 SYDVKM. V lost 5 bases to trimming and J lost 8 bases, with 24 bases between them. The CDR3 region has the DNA TGTGCCAGCAGTACTATTCCTGGACAGTCCGGTGGCGAAGCTTTCTTT. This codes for CASSTIPGQSGGEAFF.

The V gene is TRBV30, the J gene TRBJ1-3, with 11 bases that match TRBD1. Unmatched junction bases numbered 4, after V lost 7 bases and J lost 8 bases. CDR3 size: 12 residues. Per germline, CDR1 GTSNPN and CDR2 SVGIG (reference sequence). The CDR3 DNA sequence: TGTGCCTACGGGACAGGGGGTGACACCATATATTTT. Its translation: CAYGTGGDTIYF.

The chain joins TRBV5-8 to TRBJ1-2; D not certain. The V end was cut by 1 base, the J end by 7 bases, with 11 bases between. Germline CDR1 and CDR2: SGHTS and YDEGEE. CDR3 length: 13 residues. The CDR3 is CASSLLEVTGYTF. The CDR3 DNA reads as TGTGCCAGCAGCTTGTTAGAGGTTACTGGCTACACCTTC. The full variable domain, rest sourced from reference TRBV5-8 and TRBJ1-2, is EAGVTQSPTHLIKTRGQQATLRCSPISGHTSVYWYQQALGLGLQFLLWYDEGEERNRGNFPPRFSGRQFPNYSSELNVNALELEDSALYLCASSLLEVTGYTFGSGTRLTVV.